This T cell receptor (beta chain) was captured by sequencing in a study of response to subunit inactivated influenza vaccine. TCRdb reanalysed the RT-PCR reads using MiXCR and keeps one entry per CDR3 protein. The data contain about 180,000 distinct CDR3 sequences, around 10% of them singletons. General study findings and limits: The authors put forward the suggestion that each seasonal influenza vaccination may bring in only a limited number of new T cells.

This clonotype was recorded a few times. Its antigen remains unidentified. The CDR3 sequence is 17 residues long. Germline V lookup: CDR1 SGHRS, CDR2 YFSETQ. V dropped 0 bases and J dropped 4; count of bases not matched to a gene: 7. The gene calls are TRBV5-1 and TRBJ2-2; 9 nucleotides line up with TRBD1. This clonotype was sampled from a man aged 50-75 years who received an inactivated influenza vaccine. Source: CD8+ T cells sorted from PBMCs, taken approximately 25 months after vaccination. CDR3 sequence: CASSLVGQGISTGELFF. CDR3 nucleotide sequence: TGCGCCAGCAGCTTGGTGGGACAGGGAATCTCCACCGGGGAGCTGTTTTTT.